Shown below are 5 T cell receptor beta chains from a single sample sequenced in a study of beta chain features in type 1 diabetes. Investigators reverse transcribed all isolated RNA, so they sequenced expressed TCRB transcripts. The assay was immunoSEQ multiplex PCR, and TCRdb's table has in-frame clones only and misses some. This sample has some 150,000 clones, with about 44% found just once. The material sequenced was Tregs from blood. Receptor source: a man between 18 and 29 years old in good health.

The table lists this clone with a few counts. As DNA, the CDR3 is TGTGCCAGCAGCGCCAACCCCGGACTCTTGGTCGGAGAGACCCAGTACTTC. This codes for CASSANPGLLVGETQYF. The chain joins TRBV7-9 to TRBJ2-5, with a weak D call TRBD2 (5 bases). The V end was cut by 5 bases, the J end by 4 bases, with 23 bases between. This CDR3 comprises 17 residues. Germline CDR1 reads SEHNR; CDR2 reads FQNEAQ (reference sequence).

The rearrangement joins TRBV28 to TRBJ1-2; a weak D match, TRBD1 (6 bases). V was cut by 5 bases and J by 5 bases, with 15 bases left in between. Per germline, CDR1 MDHEN and CDR2 SYDVKM. This CDR3 region has 14 residues. The CDR3 loop reads CASSRTGSPYGYTF. CDR3 DNA sequence: TGTGCCAGCAGTCGAACAGGGTCACCATATGGCTACACCTTC.

The rearrangement uses TRBV19 and TRBJ2-7; perhaps TRBD2 as D (6 bases). Trimming left V 6 bases short and J 3 bases short, with 12 bases between. Germline CDR1 is LNHDA and CDR2 is SQIVND (reference sequence). The CDR3 spans 13 residues. The CDR3: CASRGGNDYEQYF. CDR3 coding DNA: TGTGCCAGTAGGGGCGGGAACGACTACGAGCAGTACTTC.

There are a few counts of this clone. V gene TRBV6-5 combines with J gene TRBJ2-7, with TRBD1 matching over 7 bases. Germline V lookup: CDR1 MNHEY, CDR2 SVGAGI. Trimming removed 4 bases from V and 7 bases from J; junction bases left unmatched: 13. This CDR3 is 15 amino acids long. This chain's CDR3 is CASSSPRQGLGEQYF. The CDR3 DNA follows: TGTGCCAGCAGTTCCCCACGACAGGGATTAGGGGAGCAGTACTTC.

This clone was observed a few times. The V gene is TRBV29-1, the J gene TRBJ1-5; D is perhaps TRBD1 (5 bases). The CDR3 runs 14 residues. Germline values: CDR1 SQVTM, CDR2 ANQGSEA. V was clipped by 5 bases and J by 1 base, with 12 bases between them. CDR3 sequence (DNA): TGCAGCGTTAAGGGGCTGGGAAGCAATCAGCCCCAGCATTTT. It specifies CSVKGLGSNQPQHF.